This T cell receptor (beta chain) is drawn from a study of OX40 agonist ivuxolimab in advanced cancers. The wider study: Each patient was given ivuxolimab into a vein every 2 weeks, at 0.01 to 10 mg/kg. Dose-escalation patients were diagnosed with hepatocellular carcinoma, melanoma, renal cell cancer or head and neck cancer.

A word on this clone: The antigen is undetermined. Other DNA sequences in this specimen translate into the identical CDR3.

The study's findings and limits: Among the lowest levels of clonal expansion were found in partial responders at 0.1-3.0 mg/kg. At 0.1 to 3.0 mg/kg and by week 6, CD4+ and CD8+ T cells in the blood had expanded clonally.

CDR1 and CDR2 (germline): SQVTM, ANQGSEA. Trimming cost V 3 bases and J 0 bases, with 2 bases left between them. The CDR3 sequence is 11 residues long. The repertoire was sequenced with immunoSEQ multiplex PCR; TCRdb's copy has only in-frame clones and lacks some. The table shows roughly 61,000 clones, with just over 90% occurring only once. The V call is TRBV29-1, the J call TRBJ1-2; D ambiguous. This sequence originates from an adult with an advanced solid tumor such as melanoma, head and neck, liver or kidney cancer. The material sequenced was CD4+ or CD8+ T cells sorted from blood, taken in a trial of the OX40 agonist ivuxolimab. The CDR3 loop is CSVDTNYGYTF. For the CDR3, the DNA is TGCAGCGTTGACACTAACTATGGCTACACCTTC. Full variable domain (remainder filled in from reference TRBV29-1 and TRBJ1-2): SAVISQKPSRDICQRGTSLTIQCQVDSQVTMMFWYRQQPGQSLTLIATANQGSEATYESGFVIDKFPISRPNLTFSTLTVSNMSPEDSSIYLCSVDTNYGYTFGSGTRLTVV.